This is a list of T cell receptor beta chains from one sample in a study of cytomegalovirus exposure and HLA in healthy donors. TCRdb's table, derived via immunoSEQ multiplex PCR, lists solely in-frame clones and lacks some. This sample's clone table lists approximately 110,000 clones. Sequenced input: PBMCs. The receptor set was obtained from a man in his forties or fifties in good health and CMV-seronegative. Each CDR3 is given with its conserved first and last residue. The D gene is left open where the match is weak.

v_call	j_call	d_call	cdr3_nt	cdr3_aa
TRBV7-9	TRBJ2-3	TRBD1	TGTGCCAGCAGCGCAGGGTGGACAGGGGACGGCACAGATACGCAGTATTTT	CASSAGWTGDGTDTQYF
TRBV5-6	TRBJ2-2	.	TGTGCCAGCAGTCTAGGACGGGAGAACACCGGGGAGCTGTTTTTT	CASSLGRENTGELFF
TRBV10-3	TRBJ2-3	.	TGTGCCATCAGTGAGGGCGGGGATACGCAGTATTTT	CAISEGGDTQYF
TRBV5-6	TRBJ1-5	.	TGTGCCAGCAGCTCTCTGAATCAGCCCCAGCATTTT	CASSSLNQPQHF
TRBV4-3	TRBJ2-7	TRBD1	TGCGCCAGCAGCCAAGGACAGGGATCCTACGAGCAGTACTTC	CASSQGQGSYEQYF
TRBV19	TRBJ1-1	.	TGTGCCAGTAGTATTCGGGGGGAGAACACTGAAGCTTTCTTT	CASSIRGENTEAFF
TRBV7-2	TRBJ2-1	TRBD1	TGTGCCAGCAGCTTCACAGGGGCAGGGGGATTCGAGCAGTTCTTC	CASSFTGAGGFEQFF
TRBV7-2	TRBJ2-7	.	TGTGCCAGCAGTTATGGTCCCTCGGTCCGCGAGCAGTACTTC	CASSYGPSVREQYF
TRBV6-4	TRBJ2-3	TRBD1	TGTGCCATCCCCGGAAGGACAGGGGGCTTCCCCCCGTGGGCAGATACGCAGTATTTT	CAIPGRTGGFPPWADTQYF
TRBV5-4	TRBJ1-6	TRBD1	TGTGCCAGCAGCACCTGGACAGGGCTAAATTCACCCCTCCACTTT	CASSTWTGLNSPLHF
TRBV6-5	TRBJ2-7	.	TGTGCCAGCAGTTACTCAAGCGAGGACTACTCCTACGAGCAGTACTTC	CASSYSSEDYSYEQYF
TRBV4-3	TRBJ2-2	.	TGCGCCAGCAGCCAAGAGGGACAGAACACCGGGGAGCTGTTTTTT	CASSQEGQNTGELFF
TRBV4-3	TRBJ1-1	.	TGCGCCAGCAGCCAAGCCCCCCTGTTCGGGAACACTGAAGCTTTCTTT	CASSQAPLFGNTEAFF
TRBV4-2	TRBJ1-5	.	TGTGCCAGCAGCCCGAGTGGCGGGGGTTACCAGCCCCAGCATTTT	CASSPSGGGYQPQHF
TRBV9	TRBJ1-2	.	TGTGCCAGCAGCCTCAGGGTGAACTATGGCTACACCTTC	CASSLRVNYGYTF
TRBV6-1	TRBJ1-4	.	TGTGCCAGCAGTGAAAACCTCGGGACACCGTTTTTT	CASSENLGTPFF
TRBV7-2	TRBJ1-2	.	TGTGCCAGCAGCAAACCACTTTACTATGGCTACACCTTC	CASSKPLYYGYTF
TRBV4-1	TRBJ2-1	.	TGCGCCAGCAGCCAAGATCGGGGGATTTCCTACAATGAGCAGTTCTTC	CASSQDRGISYNEQFF
TRBV27	TRBJ2-7	.	TGTGCCAGCAGTGCACGCCGGGTTGGCCGGAACGAGCAGTACTTC	CASSARRVGRNEQYF
TRBV4-3	TRBJ2-4	.	TGCGCCAGCAGCCGCTTAGCGGCAGCCAAAAACATTCAGTACTTC	CASSRLAAAKNIQYF
TRBV2	TRBJ1-1	.	TGTGCCAGGAGGCGGGACACTGAAGCTTTCTTT	CARRRDTEAFF
TRBV27	TRBJ1-1	.	TGTGCCAGCAGTCCCTTACTAAGTGGGAACACTGAAGCTTTCTTT	CASSPLLSGNTEAFF
TRBV7-2	TRBJ1-2	TRBD1	TGTGCCAGCAGCCCCGGGACAGGGGTCAATGGCTACACCTTC	CASSPGTGVNGYTF